The present T cell receptor beta chain was sequenced within a study of T cells in women clearing cervical HPV infection. Profiled with immunoSEQ multiplex PCR; TCRdb holds only in-frame clones, not every one. This listing includes over 30,000 clones. The sample taken for sequencing was blood buffy coat. This sequence was found in a woman between 18 and 75 years old with a cervical HPV16 infection that either progressed to CIN3+ or cleared (not recorded which).

Incomplete CDR3 DNA: TGTGCCATCAGCCCTAGCGGGGGGAACACCGGGGAG. This sequence encodes CAISPSGGNTGE. In full, the CDR3 is CAISPSGGNTGELFF. V gene TRBV10-3 combines with J gene TRBJ2-2, with TRBD2 matching 10 bases. The observed sequence ends 3 residues before the CDR3 terminus, with the missing tail filled in from the germline J gene. This CDR3 spans 15 amino acids. The J segment lost 1 base and the V segment lost 6 bases, leaving 2 bases of the junction unmatched. Germline V gene data show CDR1 as ENHRY and CDR2 as SYGVKD.